This T cell receptor (beta chain) was captured by sequencing in a study of technical replicates of blood from a handful of donors. Method: immunoSEQ multiplex PCR; TCRdb's copy keeps in-frame clones and lacks some. The sample lists over 50,000 clones, approximately 86% seen once, with 5% to 5.5% in the top ten. Germline V gene sequence: CDR1 SGHRS, CDR2 YFSETQ. The CDR3 totals 15 residues. The V and J ends lost 0 bases and 5 bases, in that order; junction bases with no gene match: 3. The source material was PBMCs. The origin of this receptor is a human donor in good health. Some clones in this sample may be carry-over from other donors' samples. V is TRBV5-1 and J is TRBJ2-5; 11 bases line up with TRBD2. The CDR3 region is CASSLALAGGETQYF. The CDR3 DNA sequence: TGCGCCAGCAGCTTGGCCCTAGCGGGGGGTGAGACCCAGTACTTC.